The 15 T cell receptor beta chains in this list originate from one sample, sequenced in a study of metastatic and nonmetastatic thyroid tumors. Patients had received no treatment of any kind before thyroid surgery. TCRdb re-called the PCR reads through MiXCR. Of 45,000 or so clones listed, about 4% are singletons. Sequencing was done on a sample of blood. The receptors come from a female donor with papillary thyroid cancer or a benign thyroid nodule (not recorded which). Some clones in this sample may be carry-over from other donors' samples.

This clone was observed at least ten times. Here the CDR3 DNA reads TGTGCCAGCAGCCAAGCCGCGCTAGCGGGAGGGCCGCGCGGGGAGCTGTTTTTT. Translating it yields CASSQAALAGGPRGELFF. The chain recombines TRBV3-1 with TRBJ2-2; 12 nucleotides agree with TRBD2. The V and J ends lost 1 base and 7 bases, in that order; junction bases with no gene match: 10. This CDR3 comprises 18 residues. The germline CDR1 and CDR2 sequences are LGHDT and YNNKEL (reference sequence).

This clone is categorized as medium-sized. The V call is TRBV12-3 or TRBV12-4, the J call TRBJ1-5; unclear D gene. Deletions cut 3 bases from V and 13 bases from J, with 13 bases between. The CDR3 is 12 amino acids. CDR3 amino acids: CASSFRRQVQHF. The CDR3 DNA reads TGTGCCAGCAGTTTTCGACGACAAGTACAGCATTTT.

In this sample, this clone turned up a few times. The chain carries TRBV27 and TRBJ2-7; D might be TRBD1 (6 bases). Deletions cut 5 bases from V and 3 bases from J, with 17 bases between. Germline lookup yields CDR1 MNHEY and CDR2 SMNVEV (reference sequence). CDR3 length: 15 amino acids. As DNA, the CDR3 is TGTGCCAGCAGTGGGGGACATGTGGGATTCTACGAGCAGTACTTC. The encoded protein is CASSGGHVGFYEQYF.

This clone came up many times. The chain joins TRBV30 to TRBJ2-1; D unresolved. Trimming took 2 bases from V and 6 from J, leaving 11 bases between them. This CDR3 contains 13 residues. In germline, CDR1 is GTSNPN, CDR2 SVGIG (reference sequence). CDR3 in amino acids: CAWSITQVNEQFF. Written as DNA, the CDR3 is TGTGCCTGGAGTATAACCCAAGTCAATGAGCAGTTCTTC. Complete variable domain (other parts from reference TRBV30 and TRBJ2-1): SQTIHQWPATLVQPVGSPLSLECTVEGTSNPNLYWYRQAAGRGLQLLFYSVGIGQISSEVPQNLSASRPQDRQFILSSKKLLLSDSGFYLCAWSITQVNEQFFGPGTRLTVL.

This clone was detected many times. This chain connects TRBV12-3 or TRBV12-4 to TRBJ1-6; no definite D call. The germline V and J ends were trimmed by 3 bases and 7 bases, with 13 bases remaining between them. This CDR3 region has 15 residues. CDR3 DNA: TGTGCCAGCAGTTTCCGTAGGGCGGGAAATTCACCCCTCCACTTT. Translating it yields CASSFRRAGNSPLHF.

The rearrangement uses TRBV20-1 and TRBJ1-2; 7 bases are shared with TRBD1. Germline V gives CDR1 DFQATT, CDR2 SNEGSKA (reference sequence). After removal of 1 base from V and 7 bases from J, the junction contained 9 bases not matched to a gene. This CDR3 comprises 14 residues. The CDR3 loop reads CSARVGGGLSGYTF. The DNA of the CDR3 is TGCAGTGCTAGAGTTGGAGGGGGCCTCTCTGGCTACACCTTC.

As regards this clone: Other DNA variants within this sample encode the same CDR3. V usage is TRBV6-1 and J usage is TRBJ1-2; TRBD1 agrees at 9 bases. CDR1 is MNHNS and CDR2 is SASEGT in the germline V gene. This CDR3 contains 15 residues. V gave up 1 base and J gave up 5 bases; unmatched junction bases: 5. CDR3 region: CASSEVTGGGYGYTF. CDR3 coding DNA: TGTGCCAGCAGTGAAGTAACAGGGGGCGGATATGGCTACACCTTC.

This clone was recorded many times. The chain couples TRBV24-1 to TRBJ1-2; D is unresolved. V gave up 5 bases and J gave up 7 bases, with 13 bases separating them. Germline CDR1 is KGHDR and CDR2 is SFDVKD. This CDR3 has 13 amino acids. CDR3 bases: TGTGCCACCAGTGTCTCAGGTTTCGTTGGCTACACCTTC. Translating gives CATSVSGFVGYTF.

This clone was observed at least ten times. The chain couples TRBV24-1 to TRBJ2-7; D may be TRBD1 (6 bases). CDR1 and CDR2 (germline): KGHDR, SFDVKD. V lost 4 bases, J lost 9 bases, and 12 bases lay in between. This CDR3 has 12 amino acids. The CDR3 region is CATSELGQLQYF. The CDR3 region has the DNA TGTGCCACCAGTGAACTCGGACAGCTGCAGTACTTC.

The rearrangement joins TRBV6-5 to TRBJ1-6; no clear D. Germline CDR1 reads MNHEY; CDR2 reads SVGAGI. Trimming shortened V by 3 bases and J by 10 bases, and 13 bases separated the two germline ends. The CDR3 loop spans 14 amino acids. CDR3 sequence: CASSYSQAGSPLHF. CDR3 nucleotides: TGTGCCAGCAGTTATAGCCAGGCAGGATCACCCCTCCACTTT.

This clone was recorded a few times. CDR3 residues: CASGRAGDDNEQFF. Written as DNA, the CDR3 is TGCGCCAGCGGTCGAGCGGGAGATGACAATGAGCAGTTCTTC. This chain connects TRBV10-1 to TRBJ2-1, with 8 bases lining up with TRBD2. V lost 8 bases and J lost 5; bases outside the gene matches: 8. From germline, CDR1 is WNHNN and CDR2 SYGVQD (reference sequence). CDR3 length: 14 amino acids.

This clone is categorized as medium-sized. The rearrangement joins TRBV6-2 or TRBV6-3 to TRBJ1-6; D uncertain. The CDR3 consists of 14 residues. Germline V gene sequence: CDR1 MNHEY, CDR2 SVGEGT. V gave up 2 bases and J gave up 5 bases, with 7 bases separating them. The DNA for the CDR3 is TGTGCCAGCAGTTACGGCCATAATAATTCACCCCTCCACTTT. Its protein product is CASSYGHNNSPLHF.

About this clone itself: This could be a read error, since a much larger clone is one nucleotide away. This chain uses TRBV4-1 with TRBJ2-2; maybe TRBD2 (5 bases). This CDR3 is 13 amino acids long. CDR1 and CDR2 (germline): MGHRA, YSYEKL. Trimming pared 3 bases from V and 4 bases from J, leaving 6 bases between. The CDR3 coding sequence is TGCGCCAGCAGCCAGGGGAGCACCGGGGAGCTGTTTTTT. It is translated as CASSQGSTGELFF.

Many counts were recorded for this clone. The rearrangement uses TRBV30 and TRBJ2-5, with TRBD2 identical over 7 bases. The CDR3 sequence is 15 residues long. Trimming removed 0 bases from V and 5 bases from J; junction bases left unmatched: 9. The germline CDR1 and CDR2 sequences are GTSNPN and SVGIG (reference sequence). The CDR3 DNA reads TGTGCCTGGAGTGTAGGTCTTGCGGGAGCCGAGACCCAGTACTTC. It specifies CAWSVGLAGAETQYF. The full variable domain, rest sourced from reference TRBV30 and TRBJ2-5, is SQTIHQWPATLVQPVGSPLSLECTVEGTSNPNLYWYRQAAGRGLQLLFYSVGIGQISSEVPQNLSASRPQDRQFILSSKKLLLSDSGFYLCAWSVGLAGAETQYFGPGTRLLVL.

In the case of this clone: The junction departs from germline at one end; a sequencing error may be responsible. The chain carries TRBV10-3 and TRBJ2-2, with TRBD2 as a possible D gene (5 bases). The length of the CDR3 is 15 residues. Germline CDR1 ENHRY, CDR2 SYGVKD. The CDR3 nucleotides read TGTGCCATCAGTTACGTTGAGCGAGACACCGGGGAGATGTTTTTT. Translated: CAISYVERDTGEMFF.